This T cell receptor (beta chain) was profiled in a study of PD-L1 blockade in urothelial cancer (dated by TCRdb to 2017 to 2019). Some background on the complete study: Every patient began therapy in the mid-2010s and was given atezolizumab 1,200 mg intravenously every 3 weeks. About 90% of the roughly 29 patients were males with bladder-origin urothelial cancer, and 18 of 29 reported a prior smoking history. Patients had an ECOG performance status of 0 or 1 and had received between 0 and 3 prior chemotherapy regimens. Blood samples were analyzed at two time points: 3 weeks after treatment start (second dose) and 6 weeks after treatment start. Blood samples gave a median of around 130,000 T cells and under 85,000 unique TCRs, with a median clonality of approximately 0.08. An exploratory multi-omic analysis was conducted of the somatic, immune and clinical correlates of response to PD-L1 blockade with atezolizumab in urothelial cancer. Pretreatment tumor samples, along with matched peripheral blood collected serially before and after atezolizumab treatment, underwent TCR sequencing. Durable clinical benefit was defined as a progression-free survival longer than 6 months, and TCR features were additionally tested against progression-free survival and overall survival. In the same patients, pretreatment tumors underwent whole exome sequencing and RNA sequencing in addition to TCR sequencing. Durable clinical benefit was achieved by nine patients and was not achieved by 20 patients. Pretreatment blood TCR-seq was available for about 28 patients, at least one posttreatment blood collection was obtained for 25 or so patients, and tumor TCR-seq was available for 25 or so patients.

Notes on this clone: Its antigen is not yet known. Base qualities are not at hand, and no much larger clone is one base apart.

The cohort included 29 patients with locally advanced or metastatic urothelial carcinoma who were treated at Memorial Sloan Kettering on a trial protocol. Peripheral blood mononuclear cells were collected pretreatment and during treatment, with between 1 and 8 total time points per patient. The Qiagen DNeasy Blood extraction kit was used to purify genomic DNA from total PBMCs and tumor samples. Collected pretreatment and during treatment, PBMCs were isolated and stored as previously described. The paper's findings and limits, for the study overall: A pretreatment peripheral blood TCR clonality below the median was linked to improved progression-free and overall survival. Patients with durable benefit showed greater expansion of tumor-associated TCR clones in peripheral blood 3 weeks after starting treatment (n of about 21, p = 0.022). Small sample size (n of about 30) and many exploratory analyses mean the results are intended to be hypothesis-generating.

V is shortened by 0 bases, J by 2 bases, and the region joining them spans 8 bases. The CDR3 numbers 14 residues from cysteine through phenylalanine. Only the CDR3 DNA is retained, 42 bases long and in frame from the first base. The germline V gene sets CDR1 to SGHRS and CDR2 to YFSETQ. To estimate absolute template abundance from read counts, synthetic TCR analog templates were spiked into each PCR. Using the immunoSEQ assay, TCRbeta CDR3 regions were amplified from genomic DNA with bias-controlled V and J gene primers. Sequencing of rearranged TCRbeta segments was performed at approximately 20X coverage. In the original analysis: Sequencing errors were corrected by clustering, and CDR3s were annotated against IMGT so that V, D and J genes could be assigned. Out-of-frame and stop-codon sequences were excluded, and only productive TCRbeta rearrangements were used in downstream analyses. Clonality was computed as one minus Shannon entropy normalized by the log of the number of unique productive sequences. Fisher's exact test with Benjamini-Hochberg correction, at a threshold of adjusted p below 0.01, was used to find clones that differed between time points or between blood and tumor. TCRdb retrieved this table from immuneACCESS and kept in-frame rearrangements only. Not all clones are present; in checked studies, unresolved V genes account for under half, and no reason is known for the remainder. D and trimming come from the DNA, and the V and J calls and clone size come from that table. The sample includes some 100,000 clones, with about nine tenths observed a single time. Together, the top ten hold just over 0.9% of the sample.

The sample consisted of PBMCs, taken around atezolizumab (anti-PD-L1) treatment. The chain was built from TRBV5-1 and TRBJ2-5; a weak D assignment points to TRBD2 (5 bases agree). The origin of this receptor is a woman of 80 years or more with urothelial cancer. At the DNA level, the sequence is TGCGCCAGCAGCTTGGGGACTGTACAAGAGACCCAGTACTTC. Its protein reads: CASSLGTVQETQYF.